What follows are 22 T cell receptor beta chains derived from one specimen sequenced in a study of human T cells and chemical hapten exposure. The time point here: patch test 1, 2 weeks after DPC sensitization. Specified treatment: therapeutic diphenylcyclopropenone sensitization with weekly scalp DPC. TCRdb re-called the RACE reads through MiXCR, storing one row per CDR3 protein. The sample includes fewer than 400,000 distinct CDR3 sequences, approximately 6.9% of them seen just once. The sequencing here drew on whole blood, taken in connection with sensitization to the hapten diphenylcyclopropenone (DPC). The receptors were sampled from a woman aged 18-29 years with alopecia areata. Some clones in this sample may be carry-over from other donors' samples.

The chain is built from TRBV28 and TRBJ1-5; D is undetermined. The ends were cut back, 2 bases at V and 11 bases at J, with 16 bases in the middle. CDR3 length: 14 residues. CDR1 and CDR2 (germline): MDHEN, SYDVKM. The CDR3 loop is CASSLNGRGRTQHF. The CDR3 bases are TGTGCCAGCAGTTTAAACGGGCGGGGAAGGACCCAGCATTTT.

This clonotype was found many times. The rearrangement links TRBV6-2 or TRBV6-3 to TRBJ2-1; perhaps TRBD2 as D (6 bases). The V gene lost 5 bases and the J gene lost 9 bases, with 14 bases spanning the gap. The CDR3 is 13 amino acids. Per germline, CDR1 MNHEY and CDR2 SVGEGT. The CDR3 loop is CASSPSGGGEQFF. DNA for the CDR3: TGTGCCAGCAGTCCCTCCGGGGGAGGTGAGCAGTTCTTC.

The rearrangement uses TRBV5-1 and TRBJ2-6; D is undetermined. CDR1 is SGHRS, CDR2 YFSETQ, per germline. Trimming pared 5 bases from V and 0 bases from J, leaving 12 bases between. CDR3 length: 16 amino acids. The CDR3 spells CASRPRINSGANVLTF. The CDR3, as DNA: TGCGCCAGCAGGCCCAGGATCAACTCTGGGGCCAACGTCCTGACTTTC.

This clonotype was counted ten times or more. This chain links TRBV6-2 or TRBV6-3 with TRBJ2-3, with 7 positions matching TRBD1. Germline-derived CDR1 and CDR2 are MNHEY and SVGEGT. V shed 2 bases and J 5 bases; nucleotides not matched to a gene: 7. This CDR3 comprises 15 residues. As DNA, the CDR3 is TGTGCCAGCAGTTACCCGCGGACAGGTGTAGATACGCAGTATTTT. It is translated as CASSYPRTGVDTQYF.

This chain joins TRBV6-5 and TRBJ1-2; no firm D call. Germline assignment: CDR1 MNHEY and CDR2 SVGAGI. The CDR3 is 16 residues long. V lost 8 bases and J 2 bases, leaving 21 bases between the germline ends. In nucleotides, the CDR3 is TGTGCCAGCGGATTTAGAGAGGCATCTCTAAACTATGGCTACACCTTC. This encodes CASGFREASLNYGYTF.

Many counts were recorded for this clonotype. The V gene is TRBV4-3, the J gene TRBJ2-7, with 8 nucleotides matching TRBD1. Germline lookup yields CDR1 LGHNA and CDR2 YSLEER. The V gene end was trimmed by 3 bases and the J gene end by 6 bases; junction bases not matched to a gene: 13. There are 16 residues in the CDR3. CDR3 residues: CASSQADRGWRTEQYF. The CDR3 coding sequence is TGCGCCAGCAGCCAGGCTGACAGGGGTTGGAGAACCGAGCAGTACTTC.

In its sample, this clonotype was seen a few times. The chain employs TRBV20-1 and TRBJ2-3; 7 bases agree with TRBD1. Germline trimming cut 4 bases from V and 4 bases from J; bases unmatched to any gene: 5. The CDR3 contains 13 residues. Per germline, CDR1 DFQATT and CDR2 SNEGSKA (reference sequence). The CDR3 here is CSATPDRADTQYF. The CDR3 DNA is TGCAGTGCTACTCCAGACAGGGCAGATACGCAGTATTTT.

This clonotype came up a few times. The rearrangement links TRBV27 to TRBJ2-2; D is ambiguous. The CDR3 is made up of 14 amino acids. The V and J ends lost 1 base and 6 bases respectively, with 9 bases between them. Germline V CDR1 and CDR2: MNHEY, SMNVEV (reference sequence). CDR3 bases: TGTGCCAGCAGTTTATACGGTGGATCCGGGGAGCTGTTTTTT. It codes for CASSLYGGSGELFF.

The CDR3 protein is CSAHEGRQPQHF. The CDR3 DNA is TGCAGTGCTCACGAGGGGAGACAGCCCCAGCATTTT. The chain links TRBV20-1 to TRBJ1-5; tentatively, D is TRBD1 (5 bases). The CDR3 runs to 12 residues. V dropped 5 bases and J dropped 7 bases, with 12 bases sitting between them. Germline assignment: CDR1 DFQATT and CDR2 SNEGSKA (reference sequence).

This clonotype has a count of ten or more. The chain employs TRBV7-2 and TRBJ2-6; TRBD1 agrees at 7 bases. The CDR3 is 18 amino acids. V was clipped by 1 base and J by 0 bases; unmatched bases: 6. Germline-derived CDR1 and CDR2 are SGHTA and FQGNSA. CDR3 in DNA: TGTGCCAGCAGCTTAGTCTCACAGGGGAGCTCTGGGGCCAACGTCCTGACTTTC. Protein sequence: CASSLVSQGSSGANVLTF.

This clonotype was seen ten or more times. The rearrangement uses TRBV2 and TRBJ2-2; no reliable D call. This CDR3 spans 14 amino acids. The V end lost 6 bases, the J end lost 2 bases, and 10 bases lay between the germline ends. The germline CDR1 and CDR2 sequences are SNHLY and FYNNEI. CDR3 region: CASSVMINTGELFF. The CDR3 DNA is TGTGCCAGCAGCGTAATGATTAACACCGGGGAGCTGTTTTTT.

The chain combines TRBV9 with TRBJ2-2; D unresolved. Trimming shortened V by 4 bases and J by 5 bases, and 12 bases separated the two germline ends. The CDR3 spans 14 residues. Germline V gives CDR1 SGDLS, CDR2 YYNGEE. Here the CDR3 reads CASSPLVGTGELFF. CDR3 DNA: TGTGCCAGCAGCCCACTGGTCGGGACCGGGGAGCTGTTTTTT.

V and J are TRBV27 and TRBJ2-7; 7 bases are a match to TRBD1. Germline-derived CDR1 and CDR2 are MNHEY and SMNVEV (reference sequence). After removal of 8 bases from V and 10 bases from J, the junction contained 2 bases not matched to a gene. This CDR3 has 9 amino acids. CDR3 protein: CASRQGQYF. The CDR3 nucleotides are TGTGCCAGCCGACAGGGACAGTACTTC.

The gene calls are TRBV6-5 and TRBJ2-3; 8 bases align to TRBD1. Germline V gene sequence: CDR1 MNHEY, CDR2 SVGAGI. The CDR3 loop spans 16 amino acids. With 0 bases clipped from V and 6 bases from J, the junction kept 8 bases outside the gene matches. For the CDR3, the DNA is TGTGCCAGCAGTTACTCCGGACAGGGTTGGATCGATACGCAGTATTTT. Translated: CASSYSGQGWIDTQYF.

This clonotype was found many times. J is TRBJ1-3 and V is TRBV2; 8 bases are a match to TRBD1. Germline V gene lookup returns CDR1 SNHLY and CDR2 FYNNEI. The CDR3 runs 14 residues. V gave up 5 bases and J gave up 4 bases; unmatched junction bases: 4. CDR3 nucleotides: TGTGCCAGCAGTCCAGGGGGCGCCGGAAACACCATATATTTT. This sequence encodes CASSPGGAGNTIYF. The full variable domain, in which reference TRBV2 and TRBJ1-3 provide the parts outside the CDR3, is EPEVTQTPSHQVTQMGQEVILRCVPISNHLYFYWYRQILGQKVEFLVSFYNNEISEKSEIFDDQFSVERPDGSNFTLKIRSTKLEDSAMYFCASSPGGAGNTIYFGEGSWLTVV.

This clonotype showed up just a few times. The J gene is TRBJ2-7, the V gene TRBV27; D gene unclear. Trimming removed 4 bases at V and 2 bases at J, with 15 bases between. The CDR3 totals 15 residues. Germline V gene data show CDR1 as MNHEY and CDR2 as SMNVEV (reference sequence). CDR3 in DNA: TGTGCCAGCAGTTCCTCCGTTTCGGCAACCTACGAGCAGTACTTC. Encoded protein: CASSSSVSATYEQYF.

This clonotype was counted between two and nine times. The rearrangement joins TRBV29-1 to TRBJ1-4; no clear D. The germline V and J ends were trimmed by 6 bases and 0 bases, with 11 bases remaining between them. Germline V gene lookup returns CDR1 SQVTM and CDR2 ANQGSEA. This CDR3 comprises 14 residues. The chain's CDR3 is CSVAGRATNEKLFF. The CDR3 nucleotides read TGCAGCGTCGCTGGACGGGCAACTAATGAAAAACTGTTTTTT. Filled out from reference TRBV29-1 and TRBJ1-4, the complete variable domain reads SAVISQKPSRDICQRGTSLTIQCQVDSQVTMMFWYRQQPGQSLTLIATANQGSEATYESGFVIDKFPISRPNLTFSTLTVSNMSPEDSSIYLCSVAGRATNEKLFFGSGTQLSVL.

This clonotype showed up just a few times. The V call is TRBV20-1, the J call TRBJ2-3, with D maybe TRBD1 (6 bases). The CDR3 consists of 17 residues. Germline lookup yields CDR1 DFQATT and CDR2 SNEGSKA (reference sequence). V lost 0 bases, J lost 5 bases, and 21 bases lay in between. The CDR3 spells CSARDASNRVIRDTQYF. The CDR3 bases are TGCAGTGCTAGAGACGCCTCCAACAGGGTTATTAGAGATACGCAGTATTTT.

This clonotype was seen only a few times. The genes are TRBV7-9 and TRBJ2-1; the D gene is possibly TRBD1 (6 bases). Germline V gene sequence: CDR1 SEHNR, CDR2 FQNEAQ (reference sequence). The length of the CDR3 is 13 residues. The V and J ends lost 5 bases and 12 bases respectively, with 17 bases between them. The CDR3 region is CASSTQKDRWQFF. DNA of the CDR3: TGTGCCAGCAGCACCCAAAAAGACAGGTGGCAGTTCTTC.

DNA of the CDR3: TGTGCCAGCAGCTTGCCCCATCCTGGACAGAGTGGACACACAGATACGCAGTATTTT. This gives the protein CASSLPHPGQSGHTDTQYF. The chain recombines TRBV5-6 with TRBJ2-3; possible D gene TRBD1, 6 bases. CDR1 and CDR2 (germline): SGHDT, YYEEEE. With 1 base removed from V and 2 bases from J, the gap between germline ends came to 23 bases. This CDR3 is 19 amino acids long.

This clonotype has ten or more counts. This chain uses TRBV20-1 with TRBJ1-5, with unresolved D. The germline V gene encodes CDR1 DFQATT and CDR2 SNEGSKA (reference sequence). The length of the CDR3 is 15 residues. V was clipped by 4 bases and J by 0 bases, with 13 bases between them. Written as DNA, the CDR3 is TGCAGTGCTAATGTCATTTCGGGTAGCAATCAGCCCCAGCATTTT. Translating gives CSANVISGSNQPQHF.

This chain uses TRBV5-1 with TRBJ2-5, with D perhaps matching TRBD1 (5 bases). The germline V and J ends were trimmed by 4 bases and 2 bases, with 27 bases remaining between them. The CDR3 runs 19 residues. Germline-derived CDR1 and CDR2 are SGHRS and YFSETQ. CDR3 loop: CASSQLLGPPRRTQETQYF. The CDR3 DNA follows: TGCGCCAGCAGCCAGTTGCTTGGTCCTCCTCGACGGACACAAGAGACCCAGTACTTC. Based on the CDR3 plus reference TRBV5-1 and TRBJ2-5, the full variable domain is KAGVTQTPRYLIKTRGQQVTLSCSPISGHRSVSWYQQTPGQGLQFLFEYFSETQRNKGNFPGRFSGRQFSNSRSEMNVSTLELGDSALYLCASSQLLGPPRRTQETQYFGPGTRLLVL.